Below, 25 T cell receptor beta chains from the same sample are listed, as sequenced in a study of cytomegalovirus exposure and HLA in healthy donors. With 60 Vbeta and 13 Jbeta primers, the PCR was carried out. Profiled with immunoSEQ multiplex PCR; TCRdb holds only in-frame clones, not every one. Counted here are 150,000 to 200,000 clones, nearly 80% occurring once; the ten biggest clones make up approximately 6%. Material for sequencing was PBMCs. These TCRs come from a woman aged 30 to 39 in good health and CMV-seropositive.

This chain joins TRBV5-1 and TRBJ2-5; a possible D gene is TRBD2 (5 bases). Germline-derived CDR1 and CDR2 are SGHRS and YFSETQ. The CDR3 extends over 16 amino acids. The ends were cut back, 4 bases at V and 5 bases at J, with 21 bases in the middle. CDR3 nucleotides: TGCGCCAGCAGCCCCTCTACTAGTTTGGGTGGGGAGACCCAGTACTTC. Its translation: CASSPSTSLGGETQYF. The entire variable domain, with the rest obtained from reference TRBV5-1 and TRBJ2-5, is as follows: KAGVTQTPRYLIKTRGQQVTLSCSPISGHRSVSWYQQTPGQGLQFLFEYFSETQRNKGNFPGRFSGRQFSNSRSEMNVSTLELGDSALYLCASSPSTSLGGETQYFGPGTRLLVL.

The genes are TRBV6-5 and TRBJ1-1, with no clear D. V lost 4 bases and J lost 1, with 10 bases in between. The length of the CDR3 is 14 residues. Germline CDR1 and CDR2: MNHEY and SVGAGI. The CDR3 coding sequence is TGTGCCAGCAGTTCTCGATCGGGGAACACTGAAGCTTTCTTT. Protein sequence: CASSSRSGNTEAFF.

The chain combines TRBV28 with TRBJ1-3; 7 positions match TRBD1. This CDR3 contains 15 residues. CDR1 and CDR2 (germline): MDHEN, SYDVKM. J was trimmed by 0 bases and V by 3 bases; bases with no gene match: 2. CDR3 in amino acids: CASSLRQGSGNTIYF. DNA of the CDR3: TGTGCCAGCAGTTTGAGACAGGGCTCTGGAAACACCATATATTTT.

V gene TRBV6-5 combines with J gene TRBJ2-7, with 7 positions matching TRBD2. Germline-derived CDR1 and CDR2 are MNHEY and SVGAGI. This CDR3 comprises 15 residues. Trimming at V came to 7 bases and at J to 2 bases, leaving 11 bases not matched to a gene. The DNA of the CDR3 is TGTGCCAGCACCGCTCCGCAGCGGGGCACCTACGAGCAGTACTTC. It codes for CASTAPQRGTYEQYF.

Relative to its sample, this clone is medium-sized (0.01 to 0.1%). The chain combines TRBV5-1 with TRBJ2-7, with TRBD2 as a possible D gene (5 bases). Trimming took 4 bases from V and 3 from J, leaving 14 bases between them. The germline CDR1 and CDR2 sequences are SGHRS and YFSETQ. CDR3 length equals 14 residues. DNA of the CDR3: TGCGCCAGCAGCGGTACTAGTATGGGCTACGAGCAGTACTTC. It translates to CASSGTSMGYEQYF.

This clone was detected once. J is TRBJ2-1 and V is TRBV11-2; TRBD2 is a possible D gene (5 bases). CDR3 length: 15 amino acids. Trimming took 5 bases from V and 0 from J, leaving 11 bases between them. Germline V CDR1 and CDR2: SGHAT, FQNNGV. CDR3 protein: CASSPSRSSYNEQFF. In nucleotides, the CDR3 is TGTGCCAGCAGCCCTAGCCGGAGCTCCTACAATGAGCAGTTCTTC.

This clone was counted a few times. The chain joins TRBV18 to TRBJ1-5, with D unresolved. Trimming pared 2 bases from V and 7 bases from J, leaving 12 bases between. This CDR3 spans 14 amino acids. Germline CDR1 KGHSH, CDR2 LQKENI. CDR3 sequence reads: CASSPRSWAQPQHF. The CDR3 region has the DNA TGTGCCAGCTCACCAAGGTCCTGGGCCCAGCCCCAGCATTTT.

The chain links TRBV2 to TRBJ2-1, with TRBD2 identical over 11 bases. The CDR3 is 15 amino acids. V shed 5 bases and J 6 bases; nucleotides not matched to a gene: 6. Germline V CDR1 and CDR2: SNHLY, FYNNEI. The CDR3 spells CASSRLAGYINEQFF. The CDR3 region has the DNA TGTGCCAGCAGTCGACTAGCGGGATATATCAATGAGCAGTTCTTC.

This clone was seen only a few times. This sequence joins TRBV7-9 and TRBJ2-5; D ambiguous. TRBJ2-7 explains the end of the DNA better; the J call may be wrong. CDR1 is SEHNR, CDR2 FQNEAQ, per germline (reference sequence). This CDR3 contains 11 residues. CDR3 coding DNA: TGTGCCAGCGGGCCTGACTACGAGCAGTACTTC. Its translation: CASGPDYEQYF.

The CDR3 loop reads CSLTENTEAFF. CDR3 nucleotides: TGCAGCCTTACAGAAAACACTGAAGCTTTCTTT. This chain links TRBV29-1 with TRBJ1-1; D not resolved. The germline V gene has CDR1 SQVTM and CDR2 ANQGSEA. The CDR3 extends over 11 amino acids. Trimming removed 8 bases from V and 2 bases from J, with 9 bases in between.

The rearrangement uses TRBV6-4 and TRBJ2-3; tentatively, D is TRBD1 (6 bases). This CDR3 has 16 amino acids. V dropped 5 bases and J dropped 0 bases, with 15 bases sitting between them. Germline V gives CDR1 MRHNA, CDR2 SNTAGT. CDR3 sequence reads: CASSSRGGFSTDTQYF. The CDR3 DNA reads as TGTGCCAGCAGTTCCCGAGGGGGTTTTAGCACAGATACGCAGTATTTT.

This clone was counted only a few times. This chain uses TRBV7-2 with TRBJ2-1; D might be TRBD2 (5 bases). Germline V gene sequence: CDR1 SGHTA, CDR2 FQGNSA. V was shortened by 5 bases and J by 6 bases, with 11 bases between the two germline ends. The CDR3 is 13 amino acids. The CDR3 coding sequence is TGTGCCAGCAGCAATACTAGTTTCAATGAGCAGTTCTTC. Protein product: CASSNTSFNEQFF.

This clone was counted a single time. This rearrangement joins TRBV5-8 to TRBJ1-4; D remains unclear. V lost 2 bases, J lost 11 bases, and 10 bases lay in between. There are 12 residues in the CDR3. Looked up from germline, CDR1 is SGHTS and CDR2 is YDEGEE. The CDR3 nucleotides are TGTGCCAGCAGCTTCGGAGGATTGAAACTGTTTTTT. Its translation: CASSFGGLKLFF. The full variable domain, completed using reference TRBV5-8 and TRBJ1-4, is EAGVTQSPTHLIKTRGQQATLRCSPISGHTSVYWYQQALGLGLQFLLWYDEGEERNRGNFPPRFSGRQFPNYSSELNVNALELEDSALYLCASSFGGLKLFFGSGTQLSVL.

The chain is built from TRBV15 and TRBJ1-1; D gene unclear. Germline V gene sequence: CDR1 LNHNV, CDR2 YYDKDF (reference sequence). The CDR3 covers 15 residues. V was clipped by 5 bases and J by 0 bases, with 13 bases between them. The CDR3 DNA follows: TGTGCCACCAGCCCCCCGGGGAGAGTGAACACTGAAGCTTTCTTT. This sequence encodes CATSPPGRVNTEAFF.

This clone came up once. The rearrangement joins TRBV7-3 to TRBJ1-1; D remains unclear. The V gene's germline CDR1 is SGHTA and CDR2 FQGTGA. The CDR3 spans 13 residues. The V end lost 0 bases, the J end lost 4 bases, and 6 bases lay between the germline ends. The CDR3 loop is CASSLTGSTEAFF. DNA of the CDR3: TGTGCCAGCAGCTTAACGGGGAGCACTGAAGCTTTCTTT.

The chain is built from TRBV5-1 and TRBJ1-4; TRBD1 aligns across 11 bases. CDR3 size: 16 residues. The V gene's germline CDR1 is SGHRS and CDR2 YFSETQ. Unmatched junction bases numbered 9, after V lost 4 bases and J lost 7 bases. CDR3 amino acids: CASSKDRGPGGEKLFF. Here the CDR3 DNA reads TGCGCCAGCAGCAAGGACAGGGGGCCGGGGGGTGAAAAACTGTTTTTT.

The chain combines TRBV6-1 with TRBJ2-7, with TRBD2 identical over 10 bases. Trimming took 6 bases from V and 5 from J; bases not matched to a gene: 7. Germline-derived CDR1 and CDR2 are MNHNS and SASEGT. The CDR3 extends over 14 amino acids. In DNA, the CDR3 is TGTGCCAGCAGGAGAAGCGGGAGGGCCCACGAGCAGTACTTC. Protein sequence: CASRRSGRAHEQYF.

This chain connects TRBV11-2 to TRBJ2-3, with TRBD1 as a possible D gene (6 bases). The germline V gene has CDR1 SGHAT and CDR2 FQNNGV. V was clipped by 5 bases and J by 6 bases, with 21 bases between them. This CDR3 has 16 residues. The CDR3 here is CASSHLRGPNWDTQYF. CDR3 bases: TGTGCCAGCAGCCACCTCAGGGGACCGAATTGGGATACGCAGTATTTT.

The chain joins TRBV4-3 to TRBJ2-1; weak D call: TRBD1 (7 bases). With 0 bases removed from V and 0 bases from J, the gap between germline ends came to 15 bases. The CDR3 runs 18 residues. In germline, CDR1 is LGHNA, CDR2 YSLEER. The chain's CDR3 is CASSQDLRGVSSYNEQFF. Written as DNA, the CDR3 is TGCGCCAGCAGCCAAGATCTCAGGGGGGTAAGCTCCTACAATGAGCAGTTCTTC.

This chain links TRBV28 with TRBJ1-2; maybe TRBD1 (6 bases). Germline assignment: CDR1 MDHEN and CDR2 SYDVKM. The CDR3 length is 14 residues. Between the trimmed V and J ends, which lost 4 bases and 4 bases, there was a span of 13 bases. The chain's CDR3 is CASSSRQAIYGYTF. CDR3 nucleotides: TGTGCCAGCAGTTCCCGACAGGCTATCTATGGCTACACCTTC.

The rearrangement uses TRBV7-9 and TRBJ2-1; the match to TRBD2 covers 7 bases. V shed 2 bases and J 4 bases; nucleotides not matched to a gene: 8. CDR1 is SEHNR and CDR2 is FQNEAQ in the germline V gene (reference sequence). The CDR3 contains 16 residues. DNA of the CDR3: TGTGCCAGCAGCTTATCCGGAGCGGGGACGTACAATGAGCAGTTCTTC. Its translation: CASSLSGAGTYNEQFF.

The V gene is TRBV15, the J gene TRBJ2-5, with D tentatively TRBD1 (6 bases). Germline CDR1 is LNHNV and CDR2 is YYDKDF (reference sequence). This CDR3 is 14 amino acids long. V lost 1 base and J lost 13, with 19 bases in between. CDR3 sequence reads: CATSRASTQGVMYF. The CDR3 DNA sequence: TGTGCCACCAGCAGAGCTTCCACACAGGGTGTTATGTACTTC.

The V call is TRBV4-1, the J call TRBJ2-3; 7 bases align to TRBD2. The J segment lost 6 bases and the V segment lost 1 base, leaving 7 bases of the junction unmatched. CDR1 is MGHRA, CDR2 YSYEKL, per germline. The CDR3 is made up of 15 amino acids. The CDR3 loop is CASSQVGAGSDTQYF. In DNA form, the CDR3 reads TGCGCCAGCAGCCAAGTAGGAGCGGGGTCGGATACGCAGTATTTT.

This clone was detected only once. The chain combines TRBV7-2 with TRBJ2-1, with 9 bases identical to TRBD2. Per germline, CDR1 SGHTA and CDR2 FQGNSA. V shed 2 bases and J 6 bases; nucleotides not matched to a gene: 5. This CDR3 has 15 amino acids. The CDR3 nucleotides read TGTGCCAGCAGCTTAAAGCGGGGGGCTGGCAATGAGCAGTTCTTC. Amino acids: CASSLKRGAGNEQFF.

The J gene is TRBJ1-2, the V gene TRBV7-9; D remains unclear. The CDR3 length is 15 residues. Trimming left V 3 bases short and J 1 base short, with 12 bases between. CDR1 and CDR2 from the germline V gene are SEHNR and FQNEAQ (reference sequence). Here the CDR3 reads CASSLNGAGNYGYTF. The CDR3 DNA reads TGTGCCAGCAGCTTGAACGGTGCCGGTAACTATGGCTACACCTTC.